This entry lists 31 T cell receptor beta chains sequenced from one sample in a study of cytomegalovirus exposure and HLA in healthy donors. A multiplex PCR was run with 60 Vbeta primers and 13 Jbeta primers. Using immunoSEQ multiplex PCR, the repertoire was profiled, and TCRdb retains in-frame clones only, with some absent. Counted here are approximately 130,000 clones, 75% to 90% occurring once; the ten biggest clones make up 4% to 4.5%. Specimen: PBMCs. Source of these receptors: a woman between 35 and 50 years old in good health and CMV-seronegative.

The genes are TRBV7-9 and TRBJ2-1; TRBD2 matches at 11 bases. The ends lost 4 bases at V and 2 bases at J; junction bases unmatched: 7. This CDR3 has 17 residues. Per the germline V gene, CDR1 is SEHNR and CDR2 is FQNEAQ (reference sequence). CDR3 DNA sequence: TGTGCCAGCAGCTCGACGACTAGCGGGGAAACCTACAATGAGCAGTTCTTC. This sequence encodes CASSSTTSGETYNEQFF.

This clone turned up a few times. The chain links TRBV4-3 to TRBJ2-2, with TRBD2 matching over 7 bases. Trimming took 0 bases from V and 6 from J; bases not matched to a gene: 7. The V gene's germline CDR1 is LGHNA and CDR2 YSLEER. The CDR3 runs to 16 residues. The CDR3 DNA reads as TGCGCCAGCAGCCAAGATAGGGGAGGGGACTCCGGGGAGCTGTTTTTT. Its translation: CASSQDRGGDSGELFF.

The chain couples TRBV5-1 to TRBJ2-3; D uncertain. Trimming took 0 bases from V and 5 from J, leaving 7 bases between them. The CDR3 extends over 13 amino acids. Germline CDR1 and CDR2: SGHRS and YFSETQ. DNA for the CDR3: TGCGCCAGCAGCTTGGTTGCCGGAGATACGCAGTATTTT. Residues: CASSLVAGDTQYF.

V and J are TRBV7-6 and TRBJ2-7, with D perhaps TRBD2 (5 bases). V was pared by 2 bases and J by 0 bases, with 8 bases between. The CDR3 has 14 amino acids. The germline V gene encodes CDR1 SGHVS and CDR2 FNYEAQ. CDR3 amino acids: CASSLRESSYEQYF. In DNA form, the CDR3 reads TGTGCCAGCAGCTTAAGGGAGTCCTCCTACGAGCAGTACTTC.

The chain employs TRBV7-9 and TRBJ2-2, with D possibly TRBD2 on 5 matching bases. CDR1 SEHNR and CDR2 FQNEAQ come from the germline V gene (reference sequence). This CDR3 has 16 residues. V lost 4 bases and J 4 bases, leaving 16 bases between the germline ends. CDR3 DNA: TGTGCCAGCAGCTCATTAGGCGGGCCCTCCACCGGGGAGCTGTTTTTT. This gives the protein CASSSLGGPSTGELFF. The entire variable domain, with the rest obtained from reference TRBV7-9 and TRBJ2-2, is as follows: DTGVSQNPRHKITKRGQNVTFRCDPISEHNRLYWYRQTLGQGPEFLTYFQNEAQLEKSRLLSDRFSAERPKGSFSTLEIQRTEQGDSAMYLCASSSLGGPSTGELFFGEGSRLTVL.

The V gene is TRBV29-1, the J gene TRBJ1-2; no reliable D call. This CDR3 is built from 13 residues. V was shortened by 7 bases and J by 6 bases, with 18 bases between the two germline ends. The germline V gene has CDR1 SQVTM and CDR2 ANQGSEA. CDR3 amino acids: CSAPHAVGNGYTF. The CDR3 bases are TGCAGCGCCCCCCACGCCGTCGGGAATGGCTACACCTTC.

This clone occurred once. The rearrangement joins TRBV29-1 to TRBJ2-2; 7 bases line up with TRBD2. The CDR3 totals 15 residues. Germline V lookup: CDR1 SQVTM, CDR2 ANQGSEA. V shed 4 bases and J 4 bases; nucleotides not matched to a gene: 9. CDR3 residues: CSVVGRREGTGELFF. The DNA of the CDR3 is TGCAGCGTTGTGGGGAGGAGGGAGGGCACCGGGGAGCTGTTTTTT.

This chain uses TRBV5-4 with TRBJ2-3; 7 bases map to TRBD2. J gave up 2 bases and V 5 bases, and 8 bases lay outside the gene matches. CDR1 and CDR2 from the germline V gene are SGHNT and YYREEE (reference sequence). CDR3 length: 15 amino acids. CDR3 nucleotides: TGTGCCAGCAGTCCTAGCGGAACGTTCACAGATACGCAGTATTTT. Its translation: CASSPSGTFTDTQYF.

Note on this clone: The sample carries other DNA sequences with the same CDR3. The chain links TRBV29-1 to TRBJ2-5, with 7 bases matching TRBD1. The CDR3 has 13 residues. Germline CDR1 is SQVTM and CDR2 is ANQGSEA. V lost 5 bases, J lost 2 bases, and 5 bases stayed unmatched. The CDR3 sequence: CSVSRTGQETQYF. The CDR3 DNA is TGCAGCGTTTCTAGGACAGGACAAGAGACCCAGTACTTC. Based on the CDR3 plus reference TRBV29-1 and TRBJ2-5, the full variable domain is SAVISQKPSRDICQRGTSLTIQCQVDSQVTMMFWYRQQPGQSLTLIATANQGSEATYESGFVIDKFPISRPNLTFSTLTVSNMSPEDSSIYLCSVSRTGQETQYFGPGTRLLVL.

V and J are TRBV28 and TRBJ1-4; no firm D call. The CDR3 loop spans 17 amino acids. CDR1 is MDHEN and CDR2 is SYDVKM in the germline V gene. The V and J ends lost 5 bases and 0 bases respectively, with 16 bases between them. CDR3: CASSPAGSMTTNEKLFF. The CDR3 DNA follows: TGTGCCAGCAGTCCCGCGGGGAGCATGACAACTAATGAAAAACTGTTTTTT.

Only a few counts were recorded for this clone. The rearrangement uses TRBV7-6 and TRBJ1-6, with D perhaps TRBD1 (5 bases). Germline V gene sequence: CDR1 SGHVS, CDR2 FNYEAQ. The ends were cut back, 4 bases at V and 10 bases at J, with 11 bases in the middle. This CDR3 spans 13 amino acids. The CDR3 loop reads CASSSGWQSPLHF. The CDR3 DNA reads TGTGCCAGCAGCTCAGGGTGGCAATCACCCCTCCACTTT. Supplemented by reference TRBV7-6 and TRBJ1-6, the full variable domain reads GAGVSQSPRYKVTKRGQDVALRCDPISGHVSLYWYRQALGQGPEFLTYFNYEAQQDKSGLPNDRFSAERPEGSISTLTIQRTEQRDSAMYRCASSSGWQSPLHFGNGTRLTVT.

The chain employs TRBV9 and TRBJ2-2; D not resolved. The germline V and J ends were trimmed by 0 bases and 3 bases, with 9 bases remaining between them. This CDR3 is 15 amino acids long. Germline-derived CDR1 and CDR2 are SGDLS and YYNGEE. The CDR3 DNA reads TGTGCCAGCAGCGTAGGGATGGCGGACACCGGGGAGCTGTTTTTT. Protein sequence: CASSVGMADTGELFF.

The genes are TRBV7-9 and TRBJ1-1; D is uncertain. V gave up 8 bases and J gave up 6 bases, with 10 bases separating them. Looked up from germline, CDR1 is SEHNR and CDR2 is FQNEAQ (reference sequence). The CDR3 has 11 amino acids. CDR3 in amino acids: CASSFKSEAFF. In DNA, the CDR3 is TGTGCCAGCTCCTTTAAATCTGAAGCTTTCTTT. Drawing the rest from reference TRBV7-9 and TRBJ1-1, the complete variable domain is DTGVSQNPRHKITKRGQNVTFRCDPISEHNRLYWYRQTLGQGPEFLTYFQNEAQLEKSRLLSDRFSAERPKGSFSTLEIQRTEQGDSAMYLCASSFKSEAFFGQGTRLTVV.

Only a few counts were recorded for this clone. The chain joins TRBV6-5 to TRBJ2-5; 8 bases are shared with TRBD2. With 2 bases clipped from V and 5 bases from J, the junction kept 7 bases outside the gene matches. Germline lookup yields CDR1 MNHEY and CDR2 SVGAGI. This CDR3 region has 15 residues. CDR3 coding DNA: TGTGCCAGCAGTTACCGAGCGGGAGAGTGGGAGACCCAGTACTTC. Residues: CASSYRAGEWETQYF.

The V and J genes are TRBV7-6 and TRBJ2-5; 9 bases match TRBD2. The CDR3 is 15 residues long. The germline CDR1 and CDR2 sequences are SGHVS and FNYEAQ. Trimming took 3 bases from V and 5 from J; bases not matched to a gene: 7. The CDR3 nucleotides are TGTGCCAGCAGCTTGGGCGGGAGGGAAGGGGAGACCCAGTACTTC. Amino acids: CASSLGGREGETQYF.

This chain's CDR3 is CASSQKEGANQPQHF. The CDR3 bases are TGCGCCAGCAGTCAGAAAGAGGGGGCAAATCAGCCCCAGCATTTT. V gene TRBV23-1 combines with J gene TRBJ1-5, with 7 bases fitting TRBD1. Being an ORF, TRBV23-1 has a function that is uncertain. The CDR3 loop spans 15 amino acids. J gave up 4 bases and V 3 bases, and 6 bases lay outside the gene matches.

The rearrangement links TRBV6-6 to TRBJ1-5; 7 nucleotides match TRBD1. J gave up 6 bases and V 5 bases, and 7 bases lay outside the gene matches. The germline V gene has CDR1 MNHNY and CDR2 SVGAGI (reference sequence). This CDR3 spans 14 amino acids. The CDR3 loop is CASSPDRAGQPQHF. For the CDR3, the DNA is TGTGCCAGCAGTCCCGACAGGGCTGGTCAGCCCCAGCATTTT.

CDR3 amino acids: CASSVVTSGGAQGNEQFF. In DNA, the CDR3 is TGTGCCAGCAGCGTAGTAACTAGCGGGGGGGCCCAGGGGAATGAGCAGTTCTTC. The chain links TRBV9 to TRBJ2-1; 13 bases map to TRBD2. V shed 0 bases, J shed 7 bases, and the junction held 10 bases outside the gene matches. CDR1 and CDR2 from the germline V gene are SGDLS and YYNGEE. This CDR3 region has 18 residues.

The V and J genes are TRBV9 and TRBJ2-3; D possibly corresponds to TRBD2 (5 bases). Trimming shortened V by 2 bases and J by 2 bases, and 15 bases separated the two germline ends. The CDR3 runs to 16 residues. Germline V gene data show CDR1 as SGDLS and CDR2 as YYNGEE. The CDR3 region has the DNA TGTGCCAGCAGCGTGGGTAATGCGGGCTACACAGATACGCAGTATTTT. It yields the protein CASSVGNAGYTDTQYF.

This chain connects TRBV14 to TRBJ1-3; maybe TRBD1 (5 bases). Looked up from germline, CDR1 is SGHDN and CDR2 is FVKESK. The CDR3 spans 14 residues. The V end was cut by 2 bases, the J end by 1 base, with 6 bases between. This CDR3 reads CASSQPGSGNTIYF. The CDR3 bases are TGTGCCAGCAGCCAACCAGGGTCTGGAAACACCATATATTTT.

The chain recombines TRBV19 with TRBJ2-7; 10 bases line up with TRBD1. J lost 4 bases, V lost 2 bases, and 5 bases had no gene match. This CDR3 spans 15 amino acids. The germline CDR1 and CDR2 sequences are LNHDA and SQIVND (reference sequence). The CDR3 region is CASSISRDRGYEQYF. The CDR3 nucleotides are TGTGCCAGTAGTATATCAAGGGACAGGGGTTACGAGCAGTACTTC.

This clone was seen a few times. The chain employs TRBV4-2 and TRBJ2-5, with TRBD1 matching over 8 bases. This CDR3 contains 14 residues. V was clipped by 3 bases and J by 5 bases; unmatched bases: 5. CDR1 is LGHNA, CDR2 YNFKEQ, per germline. This CDR3 is CASSQTGAEETQYF. The CDR3 region has the DNA TGTGCCAGCAGCCAGACAGGGGCGGAGGAGACCCAGTACTTC.

The rearrangement uses TRBV28 and TRBJ2-7; 8 bases are a match to TRBD1. V lost 6 bases, J lost 0 bases, and 4 bases stayed unmatched. The CDR3 extends over 14 amino acids. Germline CDR1 and CDR2: MDHEN and SYDVKM. CDR3 sequence (DNA): TGTGCCAGCAGCCCCGGGACAGGCTCCTACGAGCAGTACTTC. This sequence encodes CASSPGTGSYEQYF. Complete variable domain (other parts from reference TRBV28 and TRBJ2-7): DVKVTQSSRYLVKRTGEKVFLECVQDMDHENMFWYRQDPGLGLRLIYFSYDVKMKEKGDIPEGYSVSREKKERFSLILESASTNQTSMYLCASSPGTGSYEQYFGPGTRLTVT.

In this sample, this clone turned up once. The chain combines TRBV28 with TRBJ2-3, with D possibly matching TRBD1 (5 bases). The CDR3 runs to 17 residues. Germline V gene lookup returns CDR1 MDHEN and CDR2 SYDVKM. V lost 2 bases to trimming and J lost 2 bases, with 17 bases between them. CDR3 residues: CASSLLQTGPNTDTQYF. The CDR3 nucleotides are TGTGCCAGCAGTTTACTCCAAACAGGCCCCAACACAGATACGCAGTATTTT. Drawing the rest from reference TRBV28 and TRBJ2-3, the complete variable domain is DVKVTQSSRYLVKRTGEKVFLECVQDMDHENMFWYRQDPGLGLRLIYFSYDVKMKEKGDIPEGYSVSREKKERFSLILESASTNQTSMYLCASSLLQTGPNTDTQYFGPGTRLTVL.

This chain links TRBV7-3 with TRBJ2-3; the D gene is possibly TRBD1 (7 bases). Germline-derived CDR1 and CDR2 are SGHTA and FQGTGA. The CDR3 runs 14 residues. The ends were cut back, 0 bases at V and 6 bases at J, with 10 bases in the middle. CDR3: CASSLTEGADTQYF. The CDR3 bases are TGTGCCAGCAGCTTAACGGAGGGGGCGGATACGCAGTATTTT.

The table lists this clone with a count of one. Relative to the germline gene, one junction end is altered; a read error may explain this. The genes are TRBV5-1 and TRBJ1-1; 9 bases fit TRBD1. Germline V gives CDR1 SGHRS, CDR2 YFSETQ. The CDR3 is made up of 15 amino acids. The CDR3 region is CPSSEPTGGMAEAFF. In DNA form, the CDR3 reads TGCCCCAGCAGCGAACCGACAGGGGGTATGGCTGAAGCTTTCTTT.

This sequence joins TRBV7-8 and TRBJ1-1; tentatively, D is TRBD1 (6 bases). Deletions cut 1 base from V and 6 bases from J, with 24 bases between. Germline V gene data show CDR1 as SGHVS and CDR2 as FQNEAQ. This CDR3 spans 18 amino acids. For the CDR3, the DNA is TGTGCCAGCAGCTTAGGGGGCCAGGGGTATTTACGTGCGCCTGAAGCTTTCTTT. Residues: CASSLGGQGYLRAPEAFF.

The J gene is TRBJ1-6, the V gene TRBV19; TRBD1 aligns across 10 bases. CDR1 and CDR2 from the germline V gene are LNHDA and SQIVND (reference sequence). J lost 7 bases, V lost 5 bases, and 8 bases had no gene match. The CDR3 consists of 16 residues. The CDR3: CASSSPDRGKNSPLHF. In DNA form, the CDR3 reads TGTGCCAGTAGTTCTCCGGACAGGGGGAAGAATTCACCCCTCCACTTT.

The chain employs TRBV5-1 and TRBJ2-5; a possible D gene is TRBD1 (6 bases). CDR1 and CDR2 (germline): SGHRS, YFSETQ. The CDR3 is 14 residues long. With 4 bases removed from V and 3 bases from J, the gap between germline ends came to 13 bases. The CDR3 here is CASSPGTPEETQYF. As DNA, the CDR3 is TGCGCCAGCAGCCCCGGGACACCCGAAGAGACCCAGTACTTC.

This clone was counted a single time. The chain recombines TRBV4-1 with TRBJ2-7; a possible D gene is TRBD1 (5 bases). Germline values: CDR1 MGHRA, CDR2 YSYEKL. The CDR3 has 15 residues. Trimming stripped 0 bases from V and 5 bases from J, with 14 bases between. CDR3 in DNA: TGCGCCAGCAGCCAAGAAATTTCCAGGGTCCACGAGCAGTACTTC. It codes for CASSQEISRVHEQYF.

This clone was recorded once. The V call is TRBV5-1, the J call TRBJ2-2, with D possibly matching TRBD1 (7 bases). The CDR3 is 15 residues long. Germline CDR1 reads SGHRS; CDR2 reads YFSETQ. V gave up 4 bases and J gave up 2 bases, with 12 bases separating them. This chain's CDR3 is CASSAGQSNTGELFF. The DNA of the CDR3 is TGCGCCAGCAGCGCGGGACAGTCAAACACCGGGGAGCTGTTTTTT.